Listed below are T cell receptor beta chains from one sample, sequenced in a study of OX40 agonist ivuxolimab in advanced cancers. Measured with immunoSEQ multiplex PCR; TCRdb has only the in-frame clones, and not every one. The sample includes around 81,000 clones, about 86% of them seen just once. The sequencing used CD4+ or CD8+ T cells sorted from blood, collected in a trial of the OX40 agonist ivuxolimab. Receptors were obtained from an adult with an advanced solid tumor such as melanoma, head and neck, liver or kidney cancer. The CDR3 runs from the conserved cysteine through the conserved F or W. The D gene is left open where the match is weak. Size is stated for part of the rows, as once, few or many counts, or as a class when the clone is expanded.

V	J	D	size	CDR3	DNA
TRBV6-1	TRBJ1-2	.	.	CASMVGSFYGYTF	TGTGCCAGCATGGTAGGGAGTTTTTATGGCTACACCTTC
TRBV4-2	TRBJ2-3	TRBD2	.	CASSLGLASADTQYF	TGTGCCAGCAGCCTCGGACTAGCGTCAGCAGATACGCAGTATTTT
TRBV7-6	TRBJ2-3	.	once	CASSLLVQGPRTDTQYF	TGTGCCAGCAGCTTATTGGTACAGGGCCCCCGCACAGATACGCAGTATTTT
TRBV19	TRBJ2-7	TRBD2	.	CASSLPVGSGNEQYF	TGTGCCAGTAGCCTACCCGTTGGTAGCGGGAACGAGCAGTACTTC
TRBV6-6	TRBJ2-3	.	.	CASSTDTQYF	TGTGCCAGCAGCACAGATACGCAGTATTTT
TRBV21-1	TRBJ2-2	.	.	CASSNKAGKSGELFF	TGTGCCAGCAGCAATAAGGCAGGGAAGAGCGGGGAGCTGTTTTTT
TRBV5-6	TRBJ2-3	.	once	CASGVLSTDTQYF	TGTGCCAGCGGGGTCTTGTCCACAGATACGCAGTATTTT
TRBV4-1	TRBJ1-2	TRBD1	.	CASSQNSPSGTGQGYTF	TGCGCCAGCAGCCAAAACAGCCCAAGTGGGACAGGCCAAGGCTACACCTTC
TRBV9	TRBJ1-2	TRBD1	.	CASSVGQGPFYGYTF	TGTGCCAGCAGCGTGGGACAGGGGCCCTTCTATGGCTACACCTTC
TRBV12-5	TRBJ2-3	.	.	CASTAGPADTQYF	TGTGCTAGTACCGCGGGACCGGCAGATACGCAGTATTTT
TRBV7-9	TRBJ2-1	.	.	CASSATGFIEQFF	TGTGCCAGCAGCGCCACAGGGTTCATTGAGCAGTTCTTC
TRBV18	TRBJ1-2	.	.	CASSPAVAWGYTF	TGTGCCAGCTCACCAGCAGTAGCTTGGGGCTACACCTTC
TRBV9	TRBJ1-1	.	.	CASSPTTGNTEAFF	TGTGCCAGCAGCCCTACCACAGGGAACACTGAAGCTTTCTTT
TRBV4-2	TRBJ2-1	.	once	CASSPWTGRSYNEQFF	TGTGCCAGCAGCCCGTGGACTGGAAGGTCCTACAATGAGCAGTTCTTC
TRBV14	TRBJ2-3	TRBD2	.	CASSQVPGGPSTDTQYF	TGTGCCAGCAGCCAAGTTCCGGGGGGGCCCAGCACAGATACGCAGTATTTT
TRBV19	TRBJ2-7	.	.	CASRTGPDYEQYF	TGTGCCAGTAGGACCGGACCCGACTACGAGCAGTACTTC
TRBV27	TRBJ2-7	TRBD2	.	CASNRAGGYYEQYF	TGTGCCAGCAACAGGGCGGGAGGTTACTACGAGCAGTACTTC
TRBV4-1	TRBJ2-3	.	.	CASSQGRWAIADSSTDTQYF	TGCGCCAGCAGCCAAGGAAGGTGGGCGATCGCGGACAGTAGCACAGATACGCAGTATTTT
TRBV5-1	TRBJ1-3	.	.	CASSLWNQGTSGNTIYF	TGCGCCAGCAGCTTGTGGAACCAGGGGACTTCTGGAAACACCATATATTTT
TRBV7-9	TRBJ2-6	TRBD1	once	CASSLGGQGGSGANVLTF	TGTGCCAGCAGCTTAGGAGGACAGGGGGGCTCCGGGGCCAACGTCCTGACTTTC
TRBV9	TRBJ2-5	.	once	CASSVAALAWETQYF	TGTGCCAGCAGCGTAGCCGCGCTAGCTTGGGAGACCCAGTACTTC
TRBV7-9	TRBJ1-5	.	.	CASSLGEQGLSNQPQHF	TGTGCCAGCAGCTTAGGGGAACAGGGCCTGAGCAATCAGCCCCAGCATTTT
TRBV6-5	TRBJ1-5	.	.	CASSYGLNQPQHF	TGTGCCAGCAGTTACGGGTTAAATCAGCCCCAGCATTTT
TRBV10-3	TRBJ1-4	TRBD1	.	CATQGGRDNEKLFF	TGTGCCACCCAGGGGGGCAGAGATAATGAAAAACTGTTTTTT
TRBV5-4	TRBJ2-7	TRBD2	.	CASSLGGGKLAGYGQYF	TGTGCCAGCAGCCTGGGGGGTGGTAAACTAGCGGGATACGGGCAGTACTTC
TRBV5-4	TRBJ2-2	TRBD2	.	CASSRRVAGDTGELFF	TGTGCCAGCAGCCGTCGGGTAGCGGGAGACACCGGGGAGCTGTTTTTT
TRBV4-2	TRBJ2-5	.	.	CASSKSRGEGETQYF	TGTGCCAGCAGCAAGAGTAGGGGGGAAGGTGAGACCCAGTACTTC
TRBV10-3	TRBJ1-5	.	few	CAISESPQGNNQPQHF	TGTGCCATCAGTGAGTCTCCCCAGGGGAACAATCAGCCCCAGCATTTT
TRBV27	TRBJ2-6	.	.	CASSLFAGANVLTF	TGTGCCAGCAGTCTTTTCGCGGGGGCCAACGTCCTGACTTTC